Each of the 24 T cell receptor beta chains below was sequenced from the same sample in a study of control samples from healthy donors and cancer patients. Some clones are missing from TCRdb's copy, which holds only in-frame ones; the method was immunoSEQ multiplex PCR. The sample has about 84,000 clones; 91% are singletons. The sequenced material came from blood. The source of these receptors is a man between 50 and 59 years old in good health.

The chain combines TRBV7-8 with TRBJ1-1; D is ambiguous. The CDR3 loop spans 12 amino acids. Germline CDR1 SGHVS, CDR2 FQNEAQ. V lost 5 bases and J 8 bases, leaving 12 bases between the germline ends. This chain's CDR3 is CASSPAGFEAFF. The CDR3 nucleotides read TGTGCCAGCAGCCCCGCCGGTTTCGAAGCTTTCTTT.

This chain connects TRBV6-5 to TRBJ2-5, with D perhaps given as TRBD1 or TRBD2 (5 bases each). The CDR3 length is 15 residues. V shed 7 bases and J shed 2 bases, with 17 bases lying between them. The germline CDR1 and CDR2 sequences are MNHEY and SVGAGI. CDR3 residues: CASTSRTGTQETQYF. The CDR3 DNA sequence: TGTGCCAGCACATCCCGTACGGGGACGCAAGAGACCCAGTACTTC.

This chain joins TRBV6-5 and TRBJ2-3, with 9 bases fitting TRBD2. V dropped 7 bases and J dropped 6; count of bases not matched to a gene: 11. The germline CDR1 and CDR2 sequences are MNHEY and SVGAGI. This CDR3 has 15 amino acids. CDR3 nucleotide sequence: TGTGCCAGCAAGGCTAGCGGGGCCTTAATCGATACGCAGTATTTT. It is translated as CASKASGALIDTQYF.

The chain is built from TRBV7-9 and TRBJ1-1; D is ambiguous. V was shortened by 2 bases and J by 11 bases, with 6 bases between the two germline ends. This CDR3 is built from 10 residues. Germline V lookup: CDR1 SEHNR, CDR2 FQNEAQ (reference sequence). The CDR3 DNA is TGTGCCAGCAGCTTAAGGACGGCTTTCTTT. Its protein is CASSLRTAFF.

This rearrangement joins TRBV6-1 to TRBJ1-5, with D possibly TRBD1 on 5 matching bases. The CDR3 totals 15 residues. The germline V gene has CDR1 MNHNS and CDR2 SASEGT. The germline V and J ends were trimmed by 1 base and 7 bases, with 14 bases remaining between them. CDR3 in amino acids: CASSEVAGGYQPQHF. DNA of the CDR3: TGTGCCAGCAGTGAAGTCGCCGGGGGTTACCAGCCCCAGCATTTT.

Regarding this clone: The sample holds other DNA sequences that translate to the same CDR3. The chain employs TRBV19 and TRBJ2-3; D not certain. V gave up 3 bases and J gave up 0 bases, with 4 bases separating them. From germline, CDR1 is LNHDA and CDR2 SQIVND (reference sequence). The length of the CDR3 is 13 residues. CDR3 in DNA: TGTGCCAGTAGTATTGGTAGCACAGATACGCAGTATTTT. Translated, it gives CASSIGSTDTQYF.

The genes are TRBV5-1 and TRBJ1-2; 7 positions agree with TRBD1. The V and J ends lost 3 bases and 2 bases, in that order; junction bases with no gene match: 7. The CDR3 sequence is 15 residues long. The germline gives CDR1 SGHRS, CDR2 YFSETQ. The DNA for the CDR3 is TGCGCCAGCAGCTCCGCGACAGGGAGAAACTATGGCTACACCTTC. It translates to CASSSATGRNYGYTF.

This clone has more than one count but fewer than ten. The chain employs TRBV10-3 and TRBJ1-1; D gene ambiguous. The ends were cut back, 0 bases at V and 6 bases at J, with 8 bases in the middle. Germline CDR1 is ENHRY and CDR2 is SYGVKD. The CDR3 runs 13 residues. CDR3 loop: CAISESVLPEAFF. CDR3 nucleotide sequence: TGTGCCATCAGTGAGTCGGTACTACCTGAAGCTTTCTTT.

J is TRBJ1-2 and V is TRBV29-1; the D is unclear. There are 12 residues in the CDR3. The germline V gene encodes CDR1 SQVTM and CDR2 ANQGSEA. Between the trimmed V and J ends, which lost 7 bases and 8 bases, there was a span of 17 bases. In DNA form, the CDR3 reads TGCAGCGCAAATACGGGAGCGGGCGGCTACACCTTC. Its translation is CSANTGAGGYTF. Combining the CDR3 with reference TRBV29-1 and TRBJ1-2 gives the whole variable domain SAVISQKPSRDICQRGTSLTIQCQVDSQVTMMFWYRQQPGQSLTLIATANQGSEATYESGFVIDKFPISRPNLTFSTLTVSNMSPEDSSIYLCSANTGAGGYTFGSGTRLTVV.

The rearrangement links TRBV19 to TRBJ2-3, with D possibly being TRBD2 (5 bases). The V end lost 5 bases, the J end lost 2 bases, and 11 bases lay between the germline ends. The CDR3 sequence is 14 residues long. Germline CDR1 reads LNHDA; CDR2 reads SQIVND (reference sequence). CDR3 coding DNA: TGTGCCAGTAGTCCCGGAGGCCTCACAGATACGCAGTATTTT. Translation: CASSPGGLTDTQYF.

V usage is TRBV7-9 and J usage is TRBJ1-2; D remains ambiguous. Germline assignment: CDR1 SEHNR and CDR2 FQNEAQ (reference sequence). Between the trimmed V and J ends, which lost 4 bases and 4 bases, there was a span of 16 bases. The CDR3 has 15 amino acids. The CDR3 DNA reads TGTGCCAGCAGCTCAGACCCCGGCGGGCTCTATGGCTACACCTTC. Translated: CASSSDPGGLYGYTF.

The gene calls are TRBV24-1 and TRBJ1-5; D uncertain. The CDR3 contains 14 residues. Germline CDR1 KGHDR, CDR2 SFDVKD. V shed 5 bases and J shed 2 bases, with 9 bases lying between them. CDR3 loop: CATSGREGNQPQHF. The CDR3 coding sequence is TGTGCCACCAGTGGGAGGGAGGGCAATCAGCCCCAGCATTTT.

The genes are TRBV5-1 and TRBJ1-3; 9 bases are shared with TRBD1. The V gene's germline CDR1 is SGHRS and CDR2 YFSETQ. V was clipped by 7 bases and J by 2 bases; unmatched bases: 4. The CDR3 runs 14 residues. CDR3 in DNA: TGCGCCAGCTCACAGGGGGCTGCTGGAAACACCATATATTTT. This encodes CASSQGAAGNTIYF.

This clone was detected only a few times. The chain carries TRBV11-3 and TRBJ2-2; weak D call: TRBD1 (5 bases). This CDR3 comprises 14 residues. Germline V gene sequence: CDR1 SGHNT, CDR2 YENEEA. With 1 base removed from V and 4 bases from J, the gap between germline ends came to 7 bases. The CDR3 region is CASSLGRVTGELFF. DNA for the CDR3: TGTGCCAGCAGCTTAGGCAGGGTCACCGGGGAGCTGTTTTTT.

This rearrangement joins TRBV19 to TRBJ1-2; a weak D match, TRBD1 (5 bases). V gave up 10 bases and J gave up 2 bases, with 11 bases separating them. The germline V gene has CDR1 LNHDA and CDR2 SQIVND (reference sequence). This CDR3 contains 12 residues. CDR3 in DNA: TGTGCCACCCAACAGGTCAACTATGGCTACACCTTC. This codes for CATQQVNYGYTF. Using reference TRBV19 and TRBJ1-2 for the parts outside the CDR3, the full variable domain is DGGITQSPKYLFRKEGQNVTLSCEQNLNHDAMYWYRQDPGQGLRLIYYSQIVNDFQKGDIAEGYSVSREKKESFPLTVTSAQKNPTAFYLCATQQVNYGYTFGSGTRLTVV.

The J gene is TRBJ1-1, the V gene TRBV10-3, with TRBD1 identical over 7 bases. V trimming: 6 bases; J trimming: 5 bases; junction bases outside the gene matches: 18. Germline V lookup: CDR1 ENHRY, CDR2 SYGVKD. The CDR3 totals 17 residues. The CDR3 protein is CAISPVPGGQIGTEAFF. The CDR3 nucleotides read TGTGCCATCAGCCCCGTGCCAGGGGGGCAGATAGGAACTGAAGCTTTCTTT.

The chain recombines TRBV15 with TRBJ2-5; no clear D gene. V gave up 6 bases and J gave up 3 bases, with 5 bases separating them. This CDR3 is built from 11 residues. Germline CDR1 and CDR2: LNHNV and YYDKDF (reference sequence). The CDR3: CATRHEETQYF. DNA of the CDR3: TGTGCCACCAGGCACGAAGAGACCCAGTACTTC.

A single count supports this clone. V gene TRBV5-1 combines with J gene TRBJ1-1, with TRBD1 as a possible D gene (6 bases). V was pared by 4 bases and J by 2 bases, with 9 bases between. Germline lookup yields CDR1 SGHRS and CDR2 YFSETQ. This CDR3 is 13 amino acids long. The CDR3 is CASSPGGNTEAFF. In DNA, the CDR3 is TGCGCCAGCAGCCCGGGGGGCAACACTGAAGCTTTCTTT.

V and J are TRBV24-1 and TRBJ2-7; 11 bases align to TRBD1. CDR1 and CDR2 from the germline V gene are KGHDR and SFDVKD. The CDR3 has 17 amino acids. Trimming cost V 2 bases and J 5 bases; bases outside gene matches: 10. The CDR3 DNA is TGTGCCACCAGTGATTCCTCCGGGACAGGGGGAAAGAACGAGCAGTACTTC. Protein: CATSDSSGTGGKNEQYF.

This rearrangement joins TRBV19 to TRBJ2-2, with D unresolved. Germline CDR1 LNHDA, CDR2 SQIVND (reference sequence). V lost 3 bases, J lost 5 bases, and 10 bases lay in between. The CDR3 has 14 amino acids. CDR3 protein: CASSILKNTGELFF. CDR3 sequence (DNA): TGTGCCAGTAGTATTCTGAAGAATACCGGGGAGCTGTTTTTT. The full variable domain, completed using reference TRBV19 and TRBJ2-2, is DGGITQSPKYLFRKEGQNVTLSCEQNLNHDAMYWYRQDPGQGLRLIYYSQIVNDFQKGDIAEGYSVSREKKESFPLTVTSAQKNPTAFYLCASSILKNTGELFFGEGSRLTVL.

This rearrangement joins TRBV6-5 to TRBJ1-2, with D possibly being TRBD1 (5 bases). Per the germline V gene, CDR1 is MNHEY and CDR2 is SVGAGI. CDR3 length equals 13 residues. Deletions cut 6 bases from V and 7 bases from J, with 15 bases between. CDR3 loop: CASRDDSASGYTF. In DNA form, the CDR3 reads TGTGCCAGCAGGGATGACAGCGCGAGTGGCTACACCTTC.

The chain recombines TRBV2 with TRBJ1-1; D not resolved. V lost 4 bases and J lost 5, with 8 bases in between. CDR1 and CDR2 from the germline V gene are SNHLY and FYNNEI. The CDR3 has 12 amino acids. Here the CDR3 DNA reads TGTGCCAGCAGTGCTTTGGGGACTGAAGCTTTCTTT. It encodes CASSALGTEAFF.

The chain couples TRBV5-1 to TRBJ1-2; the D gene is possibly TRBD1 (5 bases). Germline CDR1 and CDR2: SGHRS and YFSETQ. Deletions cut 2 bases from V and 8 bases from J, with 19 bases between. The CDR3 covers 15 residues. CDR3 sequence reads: CASSFAPGDLRGYTF. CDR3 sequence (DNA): TGCGCCAGCAGCTTCGCCCCGGGGGATCTTCGGGGCTACACCTTC.

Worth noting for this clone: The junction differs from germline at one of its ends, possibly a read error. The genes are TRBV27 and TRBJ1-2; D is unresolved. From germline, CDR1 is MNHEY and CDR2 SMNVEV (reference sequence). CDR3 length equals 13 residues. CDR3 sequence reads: CASSPTPKYGYTF. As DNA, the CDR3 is TGTGCCAGCAGTCCGACCCCTAAATATGGCTACACCTTC.